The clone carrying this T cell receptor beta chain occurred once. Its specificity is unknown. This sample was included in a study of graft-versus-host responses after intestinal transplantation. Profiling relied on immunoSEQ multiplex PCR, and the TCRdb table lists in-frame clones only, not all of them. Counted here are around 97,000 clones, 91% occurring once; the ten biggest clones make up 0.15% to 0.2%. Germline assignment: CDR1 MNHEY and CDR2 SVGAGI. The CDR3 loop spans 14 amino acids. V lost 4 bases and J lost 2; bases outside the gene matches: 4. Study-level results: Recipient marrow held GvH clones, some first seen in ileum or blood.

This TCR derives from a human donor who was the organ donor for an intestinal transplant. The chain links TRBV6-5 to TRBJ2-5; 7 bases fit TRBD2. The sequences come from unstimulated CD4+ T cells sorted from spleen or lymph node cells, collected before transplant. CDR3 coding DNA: TGTGCCAGCAGTTGGGGGAGGGGTCAAGAGACCCAGTACTTC. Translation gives CASSWGRGQETQYF.